This T cell receptor beta chain was captured by sequencing in a study of PD-L1 blockade in urothelial cancer. Comments on this clone: What it recognizes is unknown.

Findings and caveats of the study: A below-median TCR clonality in blood before treatment predicted better survival.

Patients had urothelial carcinoma that was locally advanced or metastatic. The CDR3 consists of 18 residues. Trimming removed 5 bases from V and 4 bases from J; junction bases left unmatched: 11. Germline lookup yields CDR1 SGHTA and CDR2 FQGTGA. Assay: immunoSEQ multiplex PCR; the TCRdb copy retains only in-frame clones and omits some. This table holds tens of thousands of clones, less than 90% found once. The sequencing used PBMCs, collected around atezolizumab (anti-PD-L1) treatment. The V gene is TRBV7-3, the J gene TRBJ2-2, with 12 bases lining up with TRBD2. The source of this sequence is a man aged 65 to 79 with urothelial cancer. The CDR3 here is CASSPAASGRAGTGELFF. CDR3 nucleotides: TGTGCCAGCAGCCCCGCCGCTAGCGGGAGGGCGGGCACCGGGGAGCTGTTTTTT.